These 14 T cell receptor beta chains originate from one sample sequenced in a study of T cell responses to AZD1222 COVID-19 vaccine. This table comes from immunoSEQ multiplex PCR, and its TCRdb copy is limited to in-frame clones, with some not included. The data hold around 78,000 clones, with about 90% observed a single time. Sequenced here: peripheral blood, sampled on day 0 of MenACWY control vaccination. These receptor sequences come from an adult in good health.

The V call is TRBV6-1, the J call TRBJ2-3; TRBD2 might be the D (5 bases). The CDR3 runs 13 residues. CDR1 and CDR2 (germline): MNHNS, SASEGT. Trimming left V 7 bases short and J 0 bases short, with 8 bases between. The CDR3 nucleotides read TGTGCCAGCAATCGGAGGAGCACAGATACGCAGTATTTT. Translation: CASNRRSTDTQYF.

This chain joins TRBV18 and TRBJ2-2, with 8 bases identical to TRBD1. J lost 6 bases, V lost 3 bases, and 3 bases had no gene match. The CDR3 runs to 14 residues. CDR1 is KGHSH and CDR2 is LQKENI in the germline V gene. CDR3 DNA: TGTGCCAGCTCACCCGACAGGGGCTCCGGGGAGCTGTTTTTT. Translating it yields CASSPDRGSGELFF.

The chain recombines TRBV7-9 with TRBJ1-5; D remains unclear. The germline V gene has CDR1 SEHNR and CDR2 FQNEAQ (reference sequence). Deletions cut 5 bases from V and 2 bases from J, with 7 bases between. This CDR3 has 13 residues. CDR3 protein: CASSPPGNQPQHF. The CDR3 DNA reads TGTGCCAGCAGCCCCCCTGGCAATCAGCCCCAGCATTTT. Based on the CDR3 plus reference TRBV7-9 and TRBJ1-5, the full variable domain is DTGVSQNPRHKITKRGQNVTFRCDPISEHNRLYWYRQTLGQGPEFLTYFQNEAQLEKSRLLSDRFSAERPKGSFSTLEIQRTEQGDSAMYLCASSPPGNQPQHFGDGTRLSIL.

The genes are TRBV4-3 and TRBJ2-7, with D maybe TRBD2 (6 bases). CDR1 LGHNA and CDR2 YSLEER come from the germline V gene. The CDR3 length is 14 residues. With 5 bases removed from V and 0 bases from J, the gap between germline ends came to 11 bases. CDR3 sequence reads: CASSNTGDSYEQYF. The DNA of the CDR3 is TGCGCCAGCAGCAATACGGGAGACTCCTACGAGCAGTACTTC.

The CDR3 protein is CASSPIEDPGCYTF. The CDR3 nucleotides are TGTGCCAGCAGTCCCATAGAGGACCCTGGGTGCTACACCTTC. This chain connects TRBV27 to TRBJ1-2; D unresolved. The germline gives CDR1 MNHEY, CDR2 SMNVEV (reference sequence). The CDR3 contains 14 residues. Trimming took 5 bases from V and 9 from J, leaving 19 bases between them.

This sequence joins TRBV27 and TRBJ2-1; 9 bases are shared with TRBD2. Germline trimming cut 8 bases from V and 2 bases from J; bases unmatched to any gene: 4. This CDR3 is 14 amino acids long. Germline CDR1 MNHEY, CDR2 SMNVEV (reference sequence). The CDR3 DNA reads TGTGCCAGCTGGGCTAGCGGGACCTACAATGAGCAGTTCTTC. Amino acids: CASWASGTYNEQFF.

This chain links TRBV12-3 or TRBV12-4 with TRBJ2-1; D unclear. The CDR3 is 10 amino acids. V was shortened by 5 bases and J by 10 bases, with 6 bases between the two germline ends. CDR3 in DNA: TGTGCCAGCAGTATCATAGAGCAGTTCTTC. Its protein product is CASSIIEQFF.

The chain has TRBV30 and TRBJ1-2, with unresolved D. The CDR3 contains 12 residues. Trimming left V 3 bases short and J 8 bases short, with 13 bases between. Germline-derived CDR1 and CDR2 are GTSNPN and SVGIG (reference sequence). In nucleotides, the CDR3 is TGTGCCTGGAGCGGGGTGAGCAGGGGCTACACCTTC. It encodes CAWSGVSRGYTF.

The J gene is TRBJ2-5, the V gene TRBV7-2; TRBD2 matches 8 bases. The CDR3 totals 17 residues. V shed 5 bases and J 1 base; nucleotides not matched to a gene: 12. Germline lookup yields CDR1 SGHTA and CDR2 FQGNSA. CDR3 amino acids: CASSQYGLAGLQETQYF. CDR3 nucleotides: TGTGCCAGCAGCCAGTATGGGCTAGCGGGTCTCCAAGAGACCCAGTACTTC.

This chain joins TRBV12-3 or TRBV12-4 and TRBJ1-5; D is unresolved. V was trimmed by 2 bases and J by 6 bases, leaving 8 bases between them. The CDR3 extends over 13 amino acids. CDR3 region: CASSLSEPQPQHF. CDR3 DNA sequence: TGTGCCAGCAGTTTATCGGAGCCTCAGCCCCAGCATTTT.

Written as DNA, the CDR3 is TGTGCCAGCAGCCAAGCGGGCCACTCCTACGAGCAGTACTTC. This encodes CASSQAGHSYEQYF. This chain uses TRBV27 with TRBJ2-7; TRBD2 might be the D (6 bases). V shed 6 bases and J shed 0 bases, with 12 bases lying between them. CDR3 length: 14 amino acids. Germline V gene lookup returns CDR1 MNHEY and CDR2 SMNVEV (reference sequence).

The chain is built from TRBV28 and TRBJ1-1; D might be TRBD1 (5 bases). The CDR3 covers 13 residues. The V gene lost 4 bases and the J gene lost 6 bases, with 12 bases spanning the gap. CDR1 is MDHEN and CDR2 is SYDVKM in the germline V gene. For the CDR3, the DNA is TGTGCCAGCAGTTCAGGGCGTCGCGCTGAAGCTTTCTTT. This codes for CASSSGRRAEAFF.

This clone appeared a single time. The CDR3 nucleotides read TGTGCCAGCACCCAGGGGCAGAACTATGGCTACACCTTC. This codes for CASTQGQNYGYTF. The chain employs TRBV7-9 and TRBJ1-2; the D gene is possibly TRBD1 (6 bases). V was cut by 7 bases and J by 2 bases, with 11 bases left in between. The germline gives CDR1 SEHNR, CDR2 FQNEAQ (reference sequence). The CDR3 has 13 amino acids.

The chain carries TRBV6-5 and TRBJ2-7; 7 bases map to TRBD2. Losses at the gene ends were 6 bases for V and 2 bases for J; bases not matched to a gene: 4. Germline CDR1 MNHEY, CDR2 SVGAGI. CDR3 size: 13 residues. The CDR3 region has the DNA TGTGCCAGCAGCCACGGGACTACCTACGAGCAGTACTTC. It encodes CASSHGTTYEQYF.